These T cell receptor beta chains were read from a single sample in a study of shared clonotypes between healthy human individuals. Repertoires were generated with immunoSEQ multiplex PCR, while TCRdb's copy carries only in-frame clones and drops some. The table records roughly 2,300,000 clones, about nine tenths of them present only once. The sequenced sample was naive CD4+ T cells from PBMCs. Receptor source: a man younger than 35 in good health. Some clones in this sample may be carry-over from other donors' samples. Both conserved end residues are part of each CDR3. D genes are given only for firm matches. Clone size, where shown, is once, few, many, or a class for clones that have expanded.

v_gene,abundance,d_gene,CDR3aa
TRBV4-1,-,TRBD1,CASSQGDRDVQPQHF
TRBV6-1,-,TRBD1,CASSEVRGYTEAFF
TRBV6-6,once,-,CASREGTGDTGELFF
TRBV7-2,-,-,CASSLLHSEGYTF
TRBV29-1,-,-,CSVGRADTDTQYF
TRBV20-1,-,-,CSARDLNRAFF
TRBV27,-,TRBD1,CASRNYRGLGEQYF
TRBV27,once,TRBD1,CASTGTAGQPQHF
TRBV30,-,TRBD1,CAWKLNTGGTQYF
TRBV5-1,-,TRBD1,CASSPGQGGGYTF
TRBV7-2,-,-,CASRPGRVYNEQFF
TRBV30,once,-,CAWSGVARTQYF
TRBV28,-,-,CASSTGGRVGEKLFF
TRBV30,-,TRBD1,CAWSVGGAQYF
TRBV5-1,-,-,CASSLGTENTEAFF
TRBV28,-,TRBD2,CAITTGGGVSYNEQFF
TRBV7-9,once,TRBD1,CASSSTRQGLGYGYTF
TRBV28,-,-,CASERGGASSYEQYF
TRBV28,-,-,CASSLWGFEAANYGYTF
TRBV7-2,-,-,CASSLVDGTQYF
TRBV11-3,-,-,CASSLDIPTGSGIQYF
TRBV7-9,-,-,CASSFYGAVDIQYF
TRBV5-1,once,-,CASRAGEFYEQYF
TRBV6-5,-,TRBD1,CASGRQGARYEQYF
TRBV28,once,-,CASSSIGQGNTGELFF
TRBV15,-,TRBD2,CATSRQGLPGSTDTQYF
TRBV7-2,-,TRBD1,CASRSTGTGGLGWYF
TRBV4-1,once,-,CASSHDPGPNNEQFF
TRBV7-2,-,-,CASSLFSFRGLHNEQFF
TRBV28,-,-,CASGSQGSGTEAFF
TRBV10-1,-,TRBD1,CASSESTGTHTDTQYF
TRBV27,-,-,CASSLWQGQNEQYF
TRBV7-9,once,-,CASSFRGSSYNEQFF
TRBV29-1,-,-,CSVDGSMNTEAFF
TRBV28,-,-,CASSPPGPRSSFSYNEQFF
TRBV19,-,TRBD1,CASRYRGHTGELFF
TRBV28,few,-,CASSPYTGELFF
TRBV7-2,-,TRBD2,CASSHQLAGVTTGELFF
TRBV18,-,TRBD2,CASSPWTSDNQDTQYF
TRBV6-1,-,-,CASSEGGTQYF
TRBV5-1,-,-,CASSLEAVGNEQFF
TRBV5-1,-,-,CASSLLGNNEQFF
TRBV7-6,-,-,CASSHAGGTYEQYF
TRBV5-1,-,-,CASSWDFAGNTIYF
TRBV5-5,-,TRBD2,CASSPTSAGNTGELFF
TRBV5-8,-,-,CASSDRTGLDEAFF
TRBV11-2,-,TRBD2,CASSLDPLAGGDTQYF
TRBV23-1,-,-,CASSSPFRVGNQPQHF
TRBV5-1,-,-,CASSLGSVDYSNQPQHF
TRBV7-8,-,TRBD1,CASSRNRGQETQYF
TRBV6-5,-,-,CASSYPPRQEQFF
TRBV28,-,-,CASREGGPRLGGEAFF
TRBV18,few,-,CASSPGTSTDTQYF
TRBV28,few,-,CASLGRVYTEAFF
TRBV7-9,-,TRBD1,CASSQGQDWQTNYGYTF
TRBV5-1,-,-,CASSEGAYEQYF
TRBV28,-,-,CASSLPGTASGYTF
TRBV9,-,-,CASSIGTGSTDTQYF
TRBV7-9,-,-,CASSLVALPDTQYF